The present T cell receptor (beta chain) was sequenced within a study of cytomegalovirus exposure and HLA in healthy donors (dated by TCRdb to about 2017). Some background on the complete study: An earlier analysis of several hundred of the donors reported 276 Gb of sequence data and about 120 million unique TCR beta sequences obtained from some 200 million T cells. An early release covering roughly 600 HLA-typed donors comprised about 300 gigabases of sequencing data and tens of millions of unique TCR sequences. The genetic ancestry cluster associated with self-reported Caucasian donors included over 80% of the approximately 410 genotyped donors. The study was designed to test whether signatures of past pathogen exposure could be identified by cataloging public T cell receptors. The study used immunosequencing to profile the T cell repertoires of several hundred subjects and linked those repertoires to cytomegalovirus serostatus. Besides the first cohort of roughly 660 subjects, a separate validation cohort made up of 120 or so different subjects was used. To predict cytomegalovirus infection status, the study combined high-throughput TCR immunosequencing, statistical association of individual TCRs with disease status, and machine learning. A later analysis re-analyzed previously published TCR beta repertoires from hundreds of donors and added high-resolution HLA genotyping to study TCR occurrence patterns. The later analysis used no new phenotypic data to find candidate immune exposures, relying instead on TCR beta sequences and their occurrence across donors. In an earlier analysis of 587 of the donors, high-throughput TCR beta sequencing was used to judge whether each TCR beta V gene segment behaved as functional or pseudogenic. Alongside the repertoire data, information on donor age, sex, ethnicity and CMV serostatus was compiled. A later genetic analysis used genome-wide SNP genotypes for about 55% of the 666 donors, treating that subset as a discovery cohort. All discovery cohort repertoires had been generated using a single sequencing platform. HLA typing covered class I and class II loci at four-digit resolution. The number of typed donors differed by locus: about 629-630 for A, B, C, DRB1 and DQB1; approximately 520 for DQA1; around 580 for DPA1; and roughly 490 for DPB1. Because of strong linkage in the cohort, five DR-DQ haplotypes were treated as single units for association and clustering. On average, 235,054 unique TCR beta nucleotide sequences were sequenced per donor among more than 350 genotyped donors of the cohort, with about 17% of those sequences being non-productive.

Library method: the immunoSEQ multiplex PCR assay. The multiplex PCR relied on a mix of 60 forward primers for TCR Vbeta segments and 13 reverse primers for TCR Jbeta segments. The CDR3 region of rearranged TCR beta genes was amplified from genomic DNA by a multiplex PCR assay. On the Illumina HiSeq System, the amplified TCR beta libraries were sequenced as 87-base-pair reads. Under the source paper's analysis protocol: A later analysis counted about 76 million unique TCR beta chains across the roughly 700 repertoires, and approximately 11 million of these chains were shared by at least two donors. A nearest-neighbor algorithm error-corrected the raw reads and collapsed the reads into unique sequences, merging closely related sequences to remove PCR and sequencing errors. CDR3 sequences were aligned to IMGT reference sequences to assign V, D and J gene segments. For a sequence to be retained, a match of at least six nucleotides was required to both a V gene segment and a J gene segment. A rearrangement counted as productive if the CDR3 had no stop codons and remained in frame with V and J, and every other rearrangement counted as non-productive. CDR3 was defined according to IMGT convention as the region running from the second conserved V-encoded cysteine to the conserved J-encoded phenylalanine. Sequences without an unambiguous match to a single V gene segment were excluded from the earlier analysis of a few hundred of the donors. In an earlier analysis of almost 600 of the donors, a V segment was called functional when productive rearrangements were above 56.7%, and segregating when the standard deviation between donors exceeded 5%. A statistical classification framework was built to diagnose cytomegalovirus status from the catalog of TCR beta chain sequences. In a later analysis, TCR nucleotide sequences were compared against IMGT/GENE-DB human TR gene sequences so that V and J genes could be assigned. Using the TCRdist pipeline, a later analysis assigned CDR3 sequences along with most-parsimonious VDJ recombination scenarios. In a later analysis, each TCR beta chain was defined by its CDR3 amino acid sequence together with its V-gene family, and reads without a unique V-gene family were excluded. A later analysis removed roughly 590 highly shared, low-generation-probability nucleotide sequences to deal with suspected cross-contamination and a sequencing artifact. A later analysis calculated a clonal expansion index for each public chain from normalized within-repertoire ranks of inferred template counts. Generation probabilities in a later analysis came from a VDJ recombination model fitted to out-of-frame rearrangements, and those results were checked against IGoR. Hypergeometric tests were used in a later analysis to score TCR-TCR, TCR-HLA and TCR-CMV co-occurrence, with a repertoire-size bias correction applied to the TCR pairs. A later analysis estimated false discovery rates by permuting HLA or CMV assignments 20 times. A later analysis grouped co-occurring TCRs with DBSCAN, adding TCRdist sequence similarity when clustering within HLA-allele-positive subsets. Repertoires with fewer than 30,000 or more than 120,000 public chains, plus five repertoires with anomalous nucleotide sharing, were excluded from co-occurrence clustering. TCRdb obtained this table from immuneACCESS and retained in-frame rearrangements with V and J assigned. These tables miss some clones; where compared with another copy, unresolved V genes account for less than half of the shortfall, and the remainder is unexplained. D and trimming come from the DNA, and the V and J calls and clone size come from that table. Per the sample table, the count is about 55,000 clones. The top ten hold about 10% of the sample.

In total, approximately 610 healthy bone marrow donors made up the cohort. At the time of sampling, every cohort member was nominally healthy, though immune exposures that went unrecorded were likely present. The donor tested CMV seropositive, placing the donor among the approximately 310 seropositive members of the cohort. Every donor gave a peripheral blood sample, and the peripheral blood mononuclear cells from that sample were used for TCR beta sequencing. The Qiagen DNeasy Blood Extraction Kit was used to extract genomic DNA from the blood cell samples. General findings and caveats noted by the study authors: An association between a missense DCLRE1C variant and V-gene and J-gene trimming of TCR beta chains was found in a later genetic analysis and replicated in an independent cohort. In vitro tests confirmed that three of the cytomegalovirus-associated TCR beta chains recognize cytomegalovirus antigens. In an earlier analysis of roughly 500 of the donors, most TCR beta V segments appeared in productive rearrangements about 90% or about 30% of the time, broadly matching IMGT annotations. The earlier analysis of about 600 of the donors excluded approximately 17 rarely observed V segments, including chromosome 9 orphons, because counts were too low. Sequencing depth was assumed to be roughly uniform across donors in the presence/absence analyses, though that assumption may not hold. A further reported finding was that TCR beta sequences accurately predicted the HLA-A and HLA-B alleles for most subjects in the first cohort. Across donors, most TCR sequences were observed very rarely, whereas some public TCRs were present in many individuals. A later analysis reported that several top co-occurrence clusters appeared linked to parvovirus B19, influenza, CMV and Epstein-Barr virus. Linkage disequilibrium might explain the correlated functional status among segregating V segments, but an unknown experimental factor could not be ruled out. According to a later genetic analysis, donors in an Asian-associated ancestry cluster had fewer N-insertions in productive TCRs than the approximately 700-donor mean. In this cohort, only TCR beta chains were sequenced, and detectable features were limited by the absence of alpha or paired-chain data. In the study, 150 to 200 TCR beta chains were listed as associated with cytomegalovirus. When HLA alleles, especially DR and DQ, strongly co-occurred, TCR associations were difficult to assign to individual alleles. For the cohort, immune exposure information was limited to CMV serostatus. A later analysis found that most CMV-associated TCR beta chains appeared HLA-restricted, with HLA associations seemingly driven largely by CMV exposure. According to the authors, the approach could potentially be generalized to other disease states and immunological phenotypes. The 87-base-pair reads could not distinguish some IMGT-functional V segments, including TRBV6-2 and TRBV6-3, so those segments were excluded. Because HLA typing was missing for some donors at each locus, association tests included only the typed subset. Specific HLA alleles were associated with 15,000 to 20,000 TCR beta sequences at a false discovery rate of 0.05 in a later analysis. A later analysis found that TCR association rates varied across HLA loci, with DRB1 alleles showing the most associated TCRs and HLA-C alleles the fewest. Cytomegalovirus status was reported to be diagnosed by the classifier with high specificity and sensitivity in both the original and validation cohorts. A later analysis found that HLA-associated TCR beta chains were more clonally expanded and had lower generation probabilities than equally common non-associated chains. A cluster of highly shared sequence variants was judged likely to be a technical artifact of the sequencing pipeline.

From the germline V gene (reference sequence), CDR1 is SGHAT and CDR2 is FQDESV. Germline trimming amounts to 5 bases on V and 4 bases on J, with 6 as the count of junction bases outside the gene matches. The CDR3, from cysteine to phenylalanine, totals 15 residues. The only DNA kept is the CDR3, 45 bases in frame from the first base. Comments on this clone: What antigen it recognizes has not been identified.

In this chain, TRBV11-1 is recombined with TRBJ2-3; TRBD1 matches 10 bases in the middle. This sequence was found in a man aged 50-59 years in good health and CMV-seropositive. Sequenced material: PBMCs. Here the CDR3 is given as CASSLPGQGSDTQYF. At the DNA level, the sequence is TGTGCCAGCAGCCTCCCGGGACAGGGGTCAGATACGCAGTATTTT.